The present T cell receptor (beta chain) was sequenced within a study of blood T cell repertoires in COVID-19. Study at large: Sites in the United States, Italy and Spain provided acute and convalescent COVID-19 samples. The cDNA or gDNA used as material had been derived from T cells, B-cell-depleted T cells, or PBMCs.

Between the trimmed V and J ends, which lost 0 bases and 8 bases, there was a span of 17 bases. The CDR3 loop spans 15 amino acids. Germline CDR1 SGDLS, CDR2 YYNGEE. In the original workflow: Amplification of reference gene primers was used by the study to estimate nucleated cell counts. Assay: immunoSEQ multiplex PCR; the TCRdb copy retains only in-frame clones and omits some. That table is the source of V, J and clone size, and D and trimming were worked out from the DNA. The repertoire holds over 130,000 clones, with around 83% as singletons. This clonotype was sampled from a woman older than 75 with acute or convalescent COVID-19. The chain employs TRBV9 and TRBJ1-2; no firm D call. The sample taken for sequencing was peripheral blood. CDR3 amino acids: CASSVDRRGSGGYTF. The CDR3 nucleotides are TGTGCCAGCAGCGTAGATAGACGGGGTTCGGGCGGCTACACCTTC.